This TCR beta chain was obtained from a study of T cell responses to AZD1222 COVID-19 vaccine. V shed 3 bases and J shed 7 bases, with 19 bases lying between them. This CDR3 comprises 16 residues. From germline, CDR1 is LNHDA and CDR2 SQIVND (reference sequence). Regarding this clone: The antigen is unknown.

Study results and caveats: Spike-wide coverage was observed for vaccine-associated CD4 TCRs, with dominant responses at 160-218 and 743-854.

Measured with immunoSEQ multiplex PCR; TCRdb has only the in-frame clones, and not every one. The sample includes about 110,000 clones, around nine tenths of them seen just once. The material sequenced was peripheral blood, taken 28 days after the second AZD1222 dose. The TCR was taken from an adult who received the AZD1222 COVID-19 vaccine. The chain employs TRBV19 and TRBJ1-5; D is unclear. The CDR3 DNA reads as TGTGCCAGTAGTATTCATGCACGATTGGGAGTACAGCCCCAGCATTTT. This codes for CASSIHARLGVQPQHF.